These 12 T cell receptor beta chains share one sample of origin, sequenced in a study of shared clonotypes between healthy human individuals. This table comes from immunoSEQ multiplex PCR, and its TCRdb copy is limited to in-frame clones, with some not included. The top ten hold about 0.4% of the sample, which has roughly 1,500,000 clones, 98% seen once. Sequencing input: naive CD4+ T cells sorted from blood. The subset was: CD45RA+ positively selected. All receptors come from a man between 25 and 39 years old in good health.

The chain uses TRBV5-1 and TRBJ2-2, with D perhaps given as TRBD1 or TRBD2 (5 bases each). The CDR3 sequence is 16 residues long. Germline CDR1 SGHRS, CDR2 YFSETQ. The V end was cut by 1 base, the J end by 4 bases, with 14 bases between. The CDR3 sequence: CASSLRGRQGTGELFF. In DNA form, the CDR3 reads TGCGCCAGCAGCTTGCGGGGCCGACAAGGCACCGGGGAGCTGTTTTTT.

The V gene is TRBV19, the J gene TRBJ2-3; 11 positions agree with TRBD1. Germline V CDR1 and CDR2: LNHDA, SQIVND (reference sequence). The V gene end was trimmed by 4 bases and the J gene end by 3 bases; junction bases not matched to a gene: 6. The CDR3 sequence is 16 residues long. In nucleotides, the CDR3 is TGTGCCAGTAGTAGGGGGACAGGGGGGTATACAGATACGCAGTATTTT. Its translation: CASSRGTGGYTDTQYF.

The genes are TRBV2 and TRBJ1-5, with 8 bases matching TRBD1. This CDR3 has 13 residues. V was pared by 11 bases and J by 6 bases, with 9 bases of the junction left unmatched. Germline V gene data show CDR1 as SNHLY and CDR2 as FYNNEI. Here the CDR3 reads CAGGGQGGQPQHF. DNA for the CDR3: TGTGCCGGCGGAGGACAGGGAGGTCAGCCCCAGCATTTT. Full variable domain (rest looked up from reference TRBV2 and TRBJ1-5): EPEVTQTPSHQVTQMGQEVILRCVPISNHLYFYWYRQILGQKVEFLVSFYNNEISEKSEIFDDQFSVERPDGSNFTLKIRSTKLEDSAMYFCAGGGQGGQPQHFGDGTRLSIL.

V gene TRBV11-2 combines with J gene TRBJ2-7; the D is unclear. CDR3 length equals 15 residues. V lost 3 bases to trimming and J lost 0 bases, with 12 bases between them. Germline lookup yields CDR1 SGHAT and CDR2 FQNNGV. CDR3: CASSFNVASSYEQYF. The CDR3 DNA reads as TGTGCCAGCAGCTTCAACGTTGCCAGCTCCTACGAGCAGTACTTC. Combining the CDR3 with reference TRBV11-2 and TRBJ2-7 gives the whole variable domain EAGVAQSPRYKIIEKRQSVAFWCNPISGHATLYWYQQILGQGPKLLIQFQNNGVVDDSQLPKDRFSAERLKGVDSTLKIQPAKLEDSAVYLCASSFNVASSYEQYFGPGTRLTVT.

J is TRBJ2-1 and V is TRBV2; tentative D call: TRBD2 (5 bases). The CDR3 is 14 amino acids. Germline V gene sequence: CDR1 SNHLY, CDR2 FYNNEI. V was cut by 6 bases and J by 7 bases, with 16 bases left in between. CDR3 in DNA: TGTGCCAGCAGAGCCCGGGCTAGCTCAAATGAGCAGTTCTTC. Translation: CASRARASSNEQFF.

The gene calls are TRBV5-6 and TRBJ2-4, with 8 bases identical to TRBD1. CDR3 size: 13 residues. The ends lost 5 bases at V and 8 bases at J; junction bases unmatched: 6. CDR1 and CDR2 from the germline V gene are SGHDT and YYEEEE. The CDR3 DNA follows: TGTGCCAGCAGGGACAGGGCTACCTACATTCAGTACTTC. It encodes CASRDRATYIQYF.

This chain uses TRBV6-5 with TRBJ1-1; D is possibly TRBD1 (6 bases). This CDR3 contains 15 residues. In germline, CDR1 is MNHEY, CDR2 SVGAGI. Trimming cost V 5 bases and J 0 bases, with 13 bases left between them. In DNA, the CDR3 is TGTGCCAGCAGTCCACTACAGGGTATGAACACTGAAGCTTTCTTT. Residues: CASSPLQGMNTEAFF.

The sample holds one count of this clone. The sample contains more than one DNA sequence encoding this CDR3. The rearrangement joins TRBV18 to TRBJ2-5, with D hard to call. The CDR3 covers 12 residues. CDR1 is KGHSH, CDR2 LQKENI, per germline. The V end lost 3 bases, the J end lost 4 bases, and 6 bases lay between the germline ends. The CDR3 reads CASSPSRETQYF. The CDR3 DNA is TGTGCCAGCTCACCTAGCAGAGAGACCCAGTACTTC.

The chain employs TRBV12-5 and TRBJ2-1; D remains ambiguous. V was trimmed by 7 bases and J by 6 bases, leaving 7 bases between them. CDR3 size: 11 residues. Germline V gene sequence: CDR1 LGHNT, CDR2 FRNRAP. The CDR3, as DNA: TGTGCTAGTGCCTTAGGCAATGAGCAGTTCTTC. This encodes CASALGNEQFF.

This clone was picked up one time. The chain is built from TRBV29-1 and TRBJ1-2; no reliable D call. The length of the CDR3 is 13 residues. The V gene's germline CDR1 is SQVTM and CDR2 ANQGSEA. V lost 8 bases and J lost 4, with 17 bases in between. CDR3 DNA: TGCAGCACCGTGGCGGCGGTGGGCTATGGCTACACCTTC. The encoded protein is CSTVAAVGYGYTF. Filled out from reference TRBV29-1 and TRBJ1-2, the complete variable domain reads SAVISQKPSRDICQRGTSLTIQCQVDSQVTMMFWYRQQPGQSLTLIATANQGSEATYESGFVIDKFPISRPNLTFSTLTVSNMSPEDSSIYLCSTVAAVGYGYTFGSGTRLTVV.

The V gene is TRBV5-1, the J gene TRBJ2-5, with TRBD2 matching 7 bases. Germline CDR1 SGHRS, CDR2 YFSETQ. V was pared by 2 bases and J by 5 bases, with 6 bases of the junction left unmatched. CDR3 length: 14 amino acids. CDR3 sequence: CASSLGAGYETQYF. The CDR3 DNA reads TGCGCCAGCAGCTTAGGAGCGGGATATGAGACCCAGTACTTC.

The rearrangement joins TRBV7-6 to TRBJ2-7; possible D gene TRBD1, 5 bases. V was trimmed by 3 bases and J by 6 bases, leaving 18 bases between them. The CDR3 is 15 amino acids. Germline V gene lookup returns CDR1 SGHVS and CDR2 FNYEAQ. CDR3 DNA: TGTGCCAGCAGCTTTTATGAGTCAGGGCGGTCCGAGCAGTACTTC. This gives the protein CASSFYESGRSEQYF.